The source of this TCR beta chain is a study of T cell responses to AZD1222 COVID-19 vaccine. The wider study: Second-dose groups at about 4 or about 12 weeks were pooled. Study-wide results and caveats: Two doses of AZD1222 preceded a rise in Spike-specific TCR breadth and depth.

The V gene lost 0 bases and the J gene lost 1 base, with 8 bases spanning the gap. CDR1 and CDR2 from the germline V gene are SGHRS and YFSETQ. The CDR3 is made up of 14 amino acids. A remark on this clone: The antigen remains undetermined.

The data were produced by immunoSEQ multiplex PCR, yet TCRdb's version contains in-frame clones alone and is incomplete. Here the sample spans more than 85,000 clones, 70% to 90% being singletons. The sequence was collected from an adult in good health. The specimen was peripheral blood, collected on day 0 of AZD1222 vaccination. The V gene is TRBV5-1, the J gene TRBJ2-7; D is uncertain. The CDR3 nucleotides are TGCGCCAGCAGCTTGGGACGGATGTCCTACGAGCAGTACTTC. Translated, it gives CASSLGRMSYEQYF.